This passage covers 7 T cell receptor beta chains from one sample sequenced in a study of control samples from healthy donors and cancer patients. Some clones are missing from TCRdb's copy, which holds only in-frame ones; the method was immunoSEQ multiplex PCR. The sample features roughly 200,000 clones, with less than 2.5% in its top ten. The material sequenced was blood. The source is a woman aged 25 to 39 in good health.

V usage is TRBV5-1 and J usage is TRBJ2-1; D is unresolved. The CDR3 runs to 12 residues. The germline CDR1 and CDR2 sequences are SGHRS and YFSETQ. Trimming left V 1 base short and J 6 bases short, with 5 bases between. CDR3 coding DNA: TGCGCCAGCAGCTTGCAAGGCAATGAGCAGTTCTTC. Amino acid sequence: CASSLQGNEQFF.

The CDR3 here is CAWSVNRDGTNTEAFF. The CDR3 DNA reads as TGTGCCTGGAGTGTAAACAGGGATGGGACAAACACTGAAGCTTTCTTT. The genes are TRBV30 and TRBJ1-1; D might be TRBD1 (6 bases). Germline CDR1 and CDR2: GTSNPN and SVGIG (reference sequence). This CDR3 is built from 16 residues. V lost 0 bases and J lost 2, with 16 bases in between.

The rearrangement uses TRBV29-1 and TRBJ2-1; 10 bases agree with TRBD1. This CDR3 comprises 13 residues. Germline CDR1 is SQVTM and CDR2 is ANQGSEA. Germline trimming cut 7 bases from V and 7 bases from J; bases unmatched to any gene: 7. In DNA form, the CDR3 reads TGCAGCGGAGACAGGGGGCGGTCAAATGAGCAGTTCTTC. As protein: CSGDRGRSNEQFF.

The chain links TRBV5-1 to TRBJ1-1; D may be TRBD1 (5 bases). Germline V CDR1 and CDR2: SGHRS, YFSETQ. The CDR3 runs to 15 residues. V was shortened by 4 bases and J by 4 bases, with 17 bases between the two germline ends. CDR3 sequence: CASSTLGERGTEAFF. CDR3 DNA sequence: TGCGCCAGCAGCACCCTAGGGGAAAGGGGCACTGAAGCTTTCTTT.

V gene TRBV27 combines with J gene TRBJ1-1; 7 bases line up with TRBD1. The CDR3 spans 15 residues. From germline, CDR1 is MNHEY and CDR2 SMNVEV (reference sequence). The junction had 8 bases not matched to a gene; V was cut back by 4 bases and J by 3 bases. CDR3: CASSSYRGLYTEAFF. The CDR3 nucleotides are TGTGCCAGCAGTTCGTACAGGGGTCTTTACACTGAAGCTTTCTTT.

The chain is built from TRBV7-9 and TRBJ2-1; no clear D. V lost 6 bases, J lost 4 bases, and 13 bases lay in between. The germline V gene has CDR1 SEHNR and CDR2 FQNEAQ (reference sequence). CDR3 size: 14 residues. CDR3 sequence: CASSGDRTYNEQFF. The CDR3 bases are TGTGCCAGCAGTGGGGATAGAACTTACAATGAGCAGTTCTTC.

This sequence joins TRBV6-5 and TRBJ2-5; tentative D call: TRBD1 (7 bases). Per germline, CDR1 MNHEY and CDR2 SVGAGI. The length of the CDR3 is 14 residues. V was trimmed by 0 bases and J by 5 bases, leaving 10 bases between them. CDR3: CASSYSTGRETQYF. CDR3 bases: TGTGCCAGCAGTTACTCGACAGGGAGGGAGACCCAGTACTTC.